This T cell receptor beta chain stems from a study of cytomegalovirus exposure and HLA in healthy donors (dated by TCRdb to between 2016 and 2019). As for the study more broadly: The approximately 710 repertoires of the first cohort and the 120 validation repertoires were produced on the same platform, according to a later analysis. The study was designed to test whether signatures of past pathogen exposure could be identified by cataloging public T cell receptors. Along with the approximately 700-subject first cohort, a separate validation cohort of around 120 different subjects was used. To predict cytomegalovirus infection status, the study brought together high-throughput TCR immunosequencing, statistical association of individual TCRs with disease status, and machine learning.

With respect to this clone: No antigen is known for it. No clone much larger than this one lies a single base away; base qualities are absent.

Donors formed part of the validation cohort, which comprised 120 subjects and was distinct from the first cohort of over 500 subjects. Based on the germline V gene, the CDR1 and CDR2 sequences are MGHDK and SYGVNS. V is pruned by 5 bases and J by 2 bases, leaving 6 bases of the junction without a gene match. From the cysteine through the phenylalanine, the CDR3 covers 17 amino acids. The entry retains the CDR3 DNA only, 51 bases that are in frame from base 1. Receptor libraries were prepared by the immunoSEQ multiplex PCR assay. The authors' pipeline ran thus. A statistical classification framework was built to diagnose cytomegalovirus status from the catalog of TCR beta chain sequences. As stored in TCRdb, this immuneACCESS dataset retains in-frame rearrangements with V and J assigned. A fraction of the clones does not appear; measured against another copy, unresolved V genes explain less than half of the discrepancy, and the remainder lacks a known reason. The V and J calls and the clone size are those of that table, but D and trimming were determined from the DNA. This sample lists some 170,000 clones; around nine tenths were detected once. The top ten hold roughly 1.4% of the sample.

What the work shows at the level of the full study, not this receptor alone: According to the authors, the approach could potentially be generalized to other disease states and immunological phenotypes. In the study, 150 to 200 TCR beta chains were listed as associated with cytomegalovirus. Cytomegalovirus status was reported to be diagnosed by the classifier with high specificity and sensitivity in both the original and validation cohorts. A later analysis found that TCRs clustered in the first cohort also tended to co-occur in the roughly 120 validation repertoires, with about 94% of cluster scores above 0. The validation cohort had no HLA typing available for a later analysis, so co-occurrence within that cohort was assessed over all 130 or so repertoires. Across donors, most TCR sequences were observed very rarely, whereas some public TCRs were present in many individuals. A few of the identified cytomegalovirus-associated TCR beta chains were confirmed in vitro to be specific for cytomegalovirus antigens.

The chain is encoded by TRBV25-1 joined to TRBJ2-3; a stretch of 14 junction bases matches TRBD2. The specimen was PBMCs. This TCR came from a woman in her twenties or thirties in good health and CMV-seronegative. DNA sequence: TGTGCCAGCAGTCCACGGGGACTAGCGGGGGTCACAGATACGCAGTATTTT. Its translation reads: CASSPRGLAGVTDTQYF. With the portions outside the CDR3 filled from the reference TRBV25-1 and TRBJ2-3 genes, the complete variable region becomes EADIYQTPRYLVIGTGKKITLECSQTMGHDKMYWYQQDPGMELHLIHYSYGVNSTEKGDLSSESTVSRIRTEHFPLTLESARPSHTSQYLCASSPRGLAGVTDTQYFGPGTRLTVL.